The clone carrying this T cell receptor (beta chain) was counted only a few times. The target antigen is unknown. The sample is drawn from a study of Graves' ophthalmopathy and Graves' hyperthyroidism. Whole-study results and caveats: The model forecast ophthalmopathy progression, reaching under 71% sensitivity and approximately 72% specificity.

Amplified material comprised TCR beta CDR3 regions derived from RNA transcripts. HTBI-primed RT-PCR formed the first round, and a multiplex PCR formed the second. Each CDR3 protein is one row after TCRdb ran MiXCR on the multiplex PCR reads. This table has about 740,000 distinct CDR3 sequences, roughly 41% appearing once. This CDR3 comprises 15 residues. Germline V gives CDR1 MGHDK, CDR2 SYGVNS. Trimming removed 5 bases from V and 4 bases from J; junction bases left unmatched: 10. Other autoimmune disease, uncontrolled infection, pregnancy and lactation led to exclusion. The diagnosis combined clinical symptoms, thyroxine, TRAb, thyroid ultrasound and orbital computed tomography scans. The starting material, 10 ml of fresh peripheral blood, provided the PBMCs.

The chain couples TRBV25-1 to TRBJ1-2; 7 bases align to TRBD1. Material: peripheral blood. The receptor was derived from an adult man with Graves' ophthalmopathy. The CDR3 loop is CASSSLRGRIYGYTF. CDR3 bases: TGTGCCAGCAGTTCCCTTAGGGGGCGAATCTATGGCTACACCTTC.